The present T cell receptor beta chain was sequenced within a study of sequential checkpoint blockade in melanoma. Looked up from germline, CDR1 is MGHRA and CDR2 is YSYEKL. This CDR3 spans 14 amino acids. V lost 7 bases, J lost 0 bases, and 3 bases stayed unmatched. The protocol was immunoSEQ multiplex PCR, while the TCRdb copy is restricted to in-frame clones and leaves out a portion. The table shows tens of thousands of clones, with around 82% occurring only once. Noted treatment: randomized to nivolumab then ipilimumab (arm A) or the reverse (arm B). The specimen comprised CD8+ T cells sorted from blood (inferred from file names), sampled from a patient given nivolumab and ipilimumab in sequence. The TCR originated in a human donor with melanoma. This chain links TRBV4-1 with TRBJ2-3, with 8 bases identical to TRBD1. The CDR3 coding sequence is TGCGCCAGCAACGACAGGGGTAGCACAGATACGCAGTATTTT. Residues: CASNDRGSTDTQYF.